The subject of this entry is one TCR beta chain. What this receptor recognizes is not known. No base qualities exist here, and no much larger clone lies one base off it. Using the deep immunoSEQ assay, TCR CDR3 regions were amplified from genomic DNA by multiplex PCR. Extracted genomic DNA from each cell subset was distributed evenly across all wells of several immunoSEQ 96-well plates, and each plate was treated as a replicate. For sorted subsets, each replicate PCR was loaded with roughly 190 ng genomic DNA, equivalent to about 30,000 T cell genomes. The purified libraries were quantified using a Qubit 3.0 fluorometer, sized with a Bioanalyzer 2100, and then quantified again using the KAPA Library Quantification kit. A separate single-read 150-cycle Illumina NextSeq 550 flow cell was used to sequence each immunoSEQ 96-well plate. The original pipeline was this. Because the immunoSEQ output held only junctional sequences and lacked quality scores, the filtering could not match the filtering applied to full-length reads. Sequences were annotated with PyIR, a Python wrapper for IgBLAST v1.9, and V/J genes and CDR3 were assigned using IMGT germline references. Any read was removed if the V/J assignment was weak (E-value above 1e-6), the CDR3 was missing, or the read contained stop codons, out-of-frame junctions, or ambiguous translated residues. V3J clonotypes were defined by identical inferred V gene, J gene, and CDR3 amino acid sequence. The percentage overlap between two repertoires was calculated by dividing the number of shared unique clonotypes by the size of the smaller repertoire. Richness of each repertoire was evaluated using RTK rarefaction, the Chao1 estimator, and Recon v2.1 estimates of unobserved clonotypes. For all TCRbeta clonotypes obtained by the gDNA method from a few donors, generation probabilities were computed with OLGA. TCRdb stores this immuneACCESS table with in-frame sequences only. Part of the clones is absent; in the studies checked, under half of the shortfall reflects unresolved V genes, and no reason is known for the rest. That table furnishes V, J and clone size, whereas the DNA furnished D and trimming. The sample table records 2 million to 3 million clones; 93% of these occur just once. The ten biggest clones cover 0.36% of the sample.

The data are from a study of shared clonotypes between healthy human individuals (dated by TCRdb to the early 2020s). For the study in its entirety: The cohort comprised two women and a few men aged 18 to 49 years. Per donor, three plates each were used for CD4 naive and CD4 memory, two for CD8 naive, and one for CD8 memory. To estimate repertoire size and how much clonotype sharing occurs between individuals, the study deeply sequenced the blood TCR repertoires of five or six healthy adults. Different laboratories and diverse techniques were used to prepare libraries and sequence TCR repertoires, to increase sequencing depth and limit assay-specific biases. Per donor, leukapheresis produced somewhere between about 0.9 and 9.5 billion PBMCs.

General conclusions and limits of the study: Sampling was restricted to blood, and TCR repertoires in tissues likely differ from the TCR repertoires found in blood. Compared with non-shared clonotypes, clonotypes shared by all four sorted-subset donors had higher generation probabilities. Because the study included only a small number of donors, the genetic and exposure-history diversity represented was limited. Based on pairwise subsampling, the degree of clonotype sharing among donors was expected to be affected by sequencing depth. Roughly 5% of naive CD4, 3.5% of naive CD8, approximately 2.2% of memory CD4, and around 0.4% of memory CD8 clonotypes were shared across several donors. Estimated clonotype richness was generally larger for naive than for memory subsets. Incomplete sequencing was indicated by rarefaction of sorted-subset datasets, despite the large sequencing depth.

Healthy HIV-negative adults with no recently reported acute infections or vaccinations were included as donors. All donors were Caucasian adults living in Nashville, Tennessee, USA. CD4+ T cells were enriched through magnetic negative selection, after which naive cells were positively selected on CD45RA and the remaining negative fraction served as the memory subset. Blood was obtained by leukapheresis, after which PBMCs were separated by Ficoll-Histopaque density gradient centrifugation and cryopreserved in liquid nitrogen vapor phase. Analytical flow cytometry was used to check the purity and quantity of each magnetically sorted T cell population. Genomic DNA was isolated from each sorted fraction and quantified by UV absorbance on a Nanodrop 2000c. Sequencing was performed on naive CD4+ T cells from PBMCs. What this sample's cell subset or site label stands for: CD45RA+ positively selected. The receptor comes from a man aged 18 to 29 in good health. Some clones in this sample may be carry-over from other donors' samples.

The encoded CDR3 is CASSFSGSYEQYF. The nucleotide sequence reads TGCGCCAGCAGCTTTAGCGGGAGCTACGAGCAGTACTTC. The chain employs TRBV5-1 and TRBJ2-7, with 9 bases aligning to TRBD2. The germline V gene encodes CDR1 SGHRS and CDR2 YFSETQ. At the junction V is shortened by 2 bases and J by 3 bases; bases outside the gene matches: 0. The CDR3 numbers 13 residues from cysteine through phenylalanine. Left in the record is the CDR3 DNA by itself, 39 bases read in frame from the first base.